This TCR beta chain is drawn from a study of CXCR3-negative and CXCR3-positive naive CD8 T cells. UMI-labeled 5' RACE TRB cDNA libraries were prepared from the cells. After re-calling the 5' RACE reads, TCRdb lists one entry per CDR3 protein, DNA absent. Its table lists about 120,000 distinct CDR3 sequences. About this clonotype: Its target is not known.

General study findings and limits: Relative to memory CD8+ cells, whose diversity was much lower, both naive subsets had comparably high diversity.

Looked up from germline, CDR1 is MNHEY and CDR2 is SVGAGI. This CDR3 contains 13 residues. The TCR comes from a human donor in good health. Some clones in this sample may be carry-over from other donors' samples. Sequencing was done on a sample of naive CXCR3- CD8+ T cells from blood. The subset here: CD45RO-CCR7+CD27+CD95- naive CD8+ T cells lacking CXCR3 (TNR3-). The chain uses TRBV6-5 and TRBJ1-2; TCRdb reports TRBD1, a call that lacks DNA to check it against. CDR3 amino acids: CASSYSTRGGYTF.